The 14 T cell receptor beta chains presented below share a single source sample, sequenced in a study of CD8+ T cells in alopecia areata. RNA extraction and reverse transcription yielded cDNA as sequencing template. Only in-frame clones appear in the TCRdb table, and some are missing; sequencing was by immunoSEQ multiplex PCR. The table records about 110,000 clones, approximately 54% of them present only once. Treatment meaning: oral pan-JAK inhibitor, 5-10 mg twice daily. Source: CD8+ T cells sorted from blood, taken at week 24, from a patient treated with tofacitinib. All receptors come from a human donor with alopecia areata.

This chain links TRBV4-3 with TRBJ1-1, with D possibly matching TRBD1 (6 bases). Germline-derived CDR1 and CDR2 are LGHNA and YSLEER. This CDR3 has 17 residues. Trimming took 0 bases from V and 4 from J, leaving 18 bases between them. The CDR3 spells CASSQEEYREAGTEAFF. DNA for the CDR3: TGCGCCAGCAGCCAAGAGGAATACAGGGAGGCGGGCACTGAAGCTTTCTTT.

The rearrangement uses TRBV5-1 and TRBJ2-2; no definite D call. The V gene lost 2 bases and the J gene lost 4 bases, with 9 bases spanning the gap. Germline V CDR1 and CDR2: SGHRS, YFSETQ. This CDR3 is 14 amino acids long. The CDR3 DNA reads TGCGCCAGCAGCTTTTCCAGCCCCACCGGGGAGCTGTTTTTT. Protein: CASSFSSPTGELFF.

Turning to this clone: This sample also contains other DNA sequences that code for the same CDR3. The CDR3 spells CASSQVGSTDTQYF. The CDR3 DNA sequence: TGCGCCAGCAGCCAAGTCGGTAGCACAGATACGCAGTATTTT. J is TRBJ2-3 and V is TRBV4-1; unclear D gene. The CDR3 totals 14 residues. The germline V gene has CDR1 MGHRA and CDR2 YSYEKL. Trimming took 1 base from V and 0 from J, leaving 5 bases between them.

The V call is TRBV27, the J call TRBJ2-1; 10 bases line up with TRBD1. The CDR3 is made up of 14 amino acids. CDR1 MNHEY and CDR2 SMNVEV come from the germline V gene (reference sequence). The V and J ends lost 7 bases and 4 bases, in that order; junction bases with no gene match: 4. The CDR3 coding sequence is TGTGCCAGCACCAGGACAGGGGGGTACAATGAGCAGTTCTTC. This sequence encodes CASTRTGGYNEQFF.

The J gene is TRBJ1-2, the V gene TRBV5-1, with D possibly TRBD1 on 5 matching bases. Germline CDR1 reads SGHRS; CDR2 reads YFSETQ. Trimming removed 0 bases at V and 3 bases at J, with 24 bases between. This CDR3 comprises 19 residues. The CDR3 is CASSLGRSDRGRGDYGYTF. The CDR3 bases are TGCGCCAGCAGCTTGGGTCGATCGGATAGGGGAAGAGGTGACTATGGCTACACCTTC.

The V call is TRBV30, the J call TRBJ1-6; no clear D. The CDR3 contains 15 residues. The V end was cut by 6 bases, the J end by 1 base, with 13 bases between. CDR1 and CDR2 from the germline V gene are GTSNPN and SVGIG (reference sequence). The CDR3 protein is CACIVMGSYNSPLHF. The CDR3 DNA is TGTGCCTGTATAGTAATGGGGTCCTATAATTCACCCCTCCACTTT.

There are a few counts of this clone. The chain links TRBV7-8 to TRBJ1-1; D is unclear. CDR3 length equals 11 residues. Germline CDR1 SGHVS, CDR2 FQNEAQ. Trimming took 3 bases from V and 4 from J, leaving 3 bases between them. The CDR3 sequence is CASSFSTEAFF. The CDR3 DNA sequence: TGTGCCAGCAGCTTTTCCACTGAAGCTTTCTTT.

V gene TRBV25-1 combines with J gene TRBJ2-5; 11 bases agree with TRBD2. This CDR3 comprises 12 residues. The V segment lost 10 bases and the J segment 13 bases; nucleotides outside the gene matches: 11. Germline CDR1 MGHDK, CDR2 SYGVNS. The DNA of the CDR3 is TGTGCCACGGGACTAGCGGACCGACCAAGGTACTTC. As protein: CATGLADRPRYF.

The rearrangement uses TRBV4-1 and TRBJ1-6, with unresolved D. Germline V lookup: CDR1 MGHRA, CDR2 YSYEKL. This CDR3 spans 16 amino acids. The V end was cut by 0 bases, the J end by 0 bases, with 6 bases between. CDR3 bases: TGCGCCAGCAGCCAAGATGGGATCTCCTATAATTCACCCCTCCACTTT. Translated, it gives CASSQDGISYNSPLHF.

The rearrangement uses TRBV4-3 and TRBJ1-2; 7 nucleotides line up with TRBD1. CDR1 is LGHNA and CDR2 is YSLEER in the germline V gene. This CDR3 has 14 residues. V lost 5 bases to trimming and J lost 3 bases; unmatched junction nucleotides: 6. In DNA, the CDR3 is TGCGCCAGCAGCGAAGTCGGGACAGACTATGGCTACACCTTC. Translating gives CASSEVGTDYGYTF.

This clone was counted a few times. The chain combines TRBV9 with TRBJ1-2; unclear D gene. CDR3 length: 16 amino acids. Germline assignment: CDR1 SGDLS and CDR2 YYNGEE. Trimming removed 3 bases at V and 0 bases at J, with 15 bases between. The CDR3 nucleotides are TGTGCCAGCAGCGCAGGCGGTGGAGCGCCTAACTATGGCTACACCTTC. Protein product: CASSAGGGAPNYGYTF.

The gene calls are TRBV4-3 and TRBJ1-1; no firm D call. The CDR3 runs to 12 residues. V gave up 3 bases and J gave up 1 base, with 3 bases separating them. Germline CDR1 is LGHNA and CDR2 is YSLEER. The CDR3 DNA reads TGCGCCAGCAGCCATCCGAACACTGAAGCTTTCTTT. Protein: CASSHPNTEAFF.

V gene TRBV5-1 combines with J gene TRBJ1-1; D is ambiguous. V was clipped by 4 bases and J by 5 bases, with 12 bases between them. The CDR3 runs to 13 residues. The germline V gene encodes CDR1 SGHRS and CDR2 YFSETQ. In DNA form, the CDR3 reads TGCGCCAGCAGCGACCTAGGGTGGACTGAAGCTTTCTTT. It translates to CASSDLGWTEAFF.

V and J are TRBV30 and TRBJ2-5; no definite D call. The CDR3 covers 15 residues. Trimming stripped 0 bases from V and 2 bases from J, with 13 bases between. The V gene's germline CDR1 is GTSNPN and CDR2 SVGIG (reference sequence). The CDR3 protein is CAWSVGAGKQETQYF. CDR3 DNA: TGTGCCTGGAGTGTCGGAGCAGGAAAGCAAGAGACCCAGTACTTC.